Shown below are 24 T cell receptor beta chains from a single sample sequenced in a study of OX40 agonist ivuxolimab in advanced cancers. Preparation of the library involved the immunoSEQ multiplex PCR assay. This is the immuneACCESS table as TCRdb keeps it, with only in-frame sequences that have V and J called. A part of the clones is gone; compared with another copy, unresolved V genes explain less than half, and the rest is unexplained. This sample holds under 85,000 clones; around 86% were observed only once. Over 0.2% of the sample goes to the ten largest clones. The sequencing here drew on CD4+ or CD8+ T cells sorted from blood, taken in a trial of the OX40 agonist ivuxolimab. The receptors stem from an adult with an advanced solid tumor such as melanoma, head and neck, liver or kidney cancer.

The chain is built from TRBV6-1 and TRBJ2-1; the match to TRBD2 covers 12 bases. CDR1 and CDR2 (germline): MNHNS, SASEGT. CDR3 length: 14 residues. V dropped 6 bases and J dropped 4; count of bases not matched to a gene: 1. CDR3 nucleotide sequence: TGTGCCAGCAGGGGACTAGCGGGTTACAATGAGCAGTTCTTC. Encoded protein: CASRGLAGYNEQFF.

This clone was seen once. V gene TRBV10-3 combines with J gene TRBJ2-1; TRBD1 matches 9 bases. V was clipped by 9 bases and J by 9 bases; unmatched bases: 18. Germline loops: CDR1 ENHRY, CDR2 SYGVKD. This CDR3 has 16 residues. CDR3 loop: CAMGGDTGGPPGEQFF. The CDR3 bases are TGTGCCATGGGGGGGGATACAGGGGGCCCCCCCGGTGAGCAGTTCTTC.

A single count supports this clone. The CDR3 DNA sequence: TGCGCCAGCAGAAGGGACAGCGAGCACACAGATACGCAGTATTTT. It specifies CASRRDSEHTDTQYF. The chain combines TRBV5-1 with TRBJ2-3, with TRBD1 identical over 7 bases. The trim removed 5 bases at V and 2 bases at J, leaving 8 bases unmatched. The CDR3 is made up of 15 amino acids. Germline V lookup: CDR1 SGHRS, CDR2 YFSETQ.

The chain uses TRBV11-3 and TRBJ2-7; D possibly uses TRBD1 or TRBD2 (5 bases each). Germline CDR1 reads SGHNT; CDR2 reads YENEEA. The CDR3 has 11 amino acids. The V gene lost 7 bases and the J gene lost 7 bases, with 11 bases spanning the gap. The CDR3, as DNA: TGTGCCAGCACCCGTGGGGGAGAGCAGTACTTC. It is translated as CASTRGGEQYF.

This chain links TRBV5-1 with TRBJ2-1; 12 nucleotides agree with TRBD1. V was pared by 8 bases and J by 4 bases, with 13 bases of the junction left unmatched. CDR3 length equals 17 residues. Looked up from germline, CDR1 is SGHRS and CDR2 is YFSETQ. The CDR3 coding sequence is TGCGCCAGTGGGACAGGGGGCTTCGGGAGGTATTACAATGAGCAGTTCTTC. Its protein is CASGTGGFGRYYNEQFF.

This clone came up once. The chain has TRBV20-1 and TRBJ2-7; D remains unclear. The V end lost 6 bases, the J end lost 4 bases, and 10 bases lay between the germline ends. The germline CDR1 and CDR2 sequences are DFQATT and SNEGSKA (reference sequence). This CDR3 contains 11 residues. The CDR3 region has the DNA TGCAGTGCCAGCAGCGCATACGAGCAGTACTTC. Translating it yields CSASSAYEQYF.

The chain couples TRBV10-1 to TRBJ2-3; 7 bases match TRBD2. The CDR3 extends over 13 amino acids. Germline trimming cut 5 bases from V and 6 bases from J; bases unmatched to any gene: 5. The germline V gene encodes CDR1 WNHNN and CDR2 SYGVQD (reference sequence). CDR3 residues: CASSLRAGDTQYF. The CDR3 DNA reads as TGCGCCAGCAGTCTGCGAGCGGGGGATACGCAGTATTTT.

The rearrangement joins TRBV4-1 to TRBJ2-7; 7 positions agree with TRBD1. V shed 2 bases, J shed 0 bases, and the junction held 7 bases outside the gene matches. The V gene's germline CDR1 is MGHRA and CDR2 YSYEKL. The CDR3 loop spans 16 amino acids. The DNA of the CDR3 is TGCGCCAGCAGCCAAATAACGACAGGGAGCTCCTACGAGCAGTACTTC. Translated: CASSQITTGSSYEQYF.

The chain combines TRBV28 with TRBJ2-7; the D gene could be TRBD1 or TRBD2 (6 bases each). V lost 10 bases and J lost 2, with 15 bases in between. The germline V gene encodes CDR1 MDHEN and CDR2 SYDVKM. The CDR3 is made up of 13 amino acids. DNA for the CDR3: TGTGCCACCCACCGGGGGCAGGCCTACGAGCAGTACTTC. Translated: CATHRGQAYEQYF.

V is TRBV7-9 and J is TRBJ2-1; possibly TRBD1 for D (6 bases). The germline gives CDR1 SEHNR, CDR2 FQNEAQ (reference sequence). Deletions cut 2 bases from V and 5 bases from J, with 10 bases between. The CDR3 is 14 residues long. The CDR3 bases are TGTGCCAGCAGCTTACGGACAGAACACAATGAGCAGTTCTTC. Translated: CASSLRTEHNEQFF.

The rearrangement links TRBV7-9 to TRBJ2-1; 9 bases agree with TRBD2. Per germline, CDR1 SEHNR and CDR2 FQNEAQ (reference sequence). V lost 5 bases to trimming and J lost 3 bases; unmatched junction nucleotides: 8. This CDR3 is 16 amino acids long. The CDR3 DNA follows: TGTGCCAGCAGCCAGCGGCTAGCGGGAAACTACAATGAGCAGTTCTTC. Amino acids: CASSQRLAGNYNEQFF.

J is TRBJ2-1 and V is TRBV2; TRBD2 aligns across 9 bases. CDR1 and CDR2 from the germline V gene are SNHLY and FYNNEI. The trim removed 7 bases at V and 9 bases at J, leaving 13 bases unmatched. This CDR3 spans 15 amino acids. The CDR3 bases are TGTGCCAGCACCATAGCGGGAGCAGCTACTAGTGAGCAGTTCTTC. This sequence encodes CASTIAGAATSEQFF.

The chain couples TRBV27 to TRBJ1-1; possible D gene TRBD1, 5 bases. Germline V gives CDR1 MNHEY, CDR2 SMNVEV (reference sequence). The CDR3 spans 17 residues. V dropped 8 bases and J dropped 4 bases, with 26 bases sitting between them. CDR3 nucleotides: TGTGCCAGCGGATTACGGTTAAGACAGAGGAACGGCACTGAAGCTTTCTTT. It translates to CASGLRLRQRNGTEAFF.

The gene calls are TRBV5-1 and TRBJ2-2; TRBD2 matches 14 bases. CDR1 is SGHRS and CDR2 is YFSETQ in the germline V gene. This CDR3 is built from 16 residues. The V segment lost 2 bases and the J segment 6 bases; nucleotides outside the gene matches: 3. The CDR3 DNA follows: TGCGCCAGCAGCTTAGGGGGACTAGCGGGAGCCGGGGAGCTGTTTTTT. Translating it yields CASSLGGLAGAGELFF.

The chain's CDR3 is CASSYDHPNEKLFF. For the CDR3, the DNA is TGCGCCAGCAGTTATGACCACCCTAATGAAAAACTGTTTTTT. V and J are TRBV5-1 and TRBJ1-4; D is undetermined. The CDR3 runs 14 residues. Germline-derived CDR1 and CDR2 are SGHRS and YFSETQ. The V gene lost 5 bases and the J gene lost 3 bases, with 11 bases spanning the gap. The full variable domain, with the rest looked up from reference TRBV5-1 and TRBJ1-4, is KAGVTQTPRYLIKTRGQQVTLSCSPISGHRSVSWYQQTPGQGLQFLFEYFSETQRNKGNFPGRFSGRQFSNSRSEMNVSTLELGDSALYLCASSYDHPNEKLFFGSGTQLSVL.

The chain links TRBV5-1 to TRBJ2-5; 10 nucleotides align to TRBD2. Germline V lookup: CDR1 SGHRS, CDR2 YFSETQ. The V and J ends lost 4 bases and 1 base, in that order; junction bases with no gene match: 4. The CDR3 runs 15 residues. CDR3 amino acids: CASSLTSGPQETQYF. The CDR3, as DNA: TGCGCCAGCAGCCTGACTAGCGGGCCCCAAGAGACCCAGTACTTC.

The gene calls are TRBV7-3 and TRBJ2-5; perhaps TRBD1 as D (5 bases). Germline CDR1 and CDR2: SGHTA and FQGTGA. The CDR3 runs 15 residues. V lost 1 base to trimming and J lost 1 base, with 10 bases between them. CDR3 in DNA: TGTGCCAGCAGCTTAAACGCAGGGATCCAAGAGACCCAGTACTTC. As protein: CASSLNAGIQETQYF.

This chain joins TRBV6-1 and TRBJ1-2; D ambiguous. The CDR3 has 12 residues. V lost 2 bases to trimming and J lost 2 bases, with 3 bases between them. Germline values: CDR1 MNHNS, CDR2 SASEGT. CDR3 coding DNA: TGTGCCAGCAGTGAACGGAACTATGGCTACACCTTC. Translated: CASSERNYGYTF.

This chain joins TRBV7-2 and TRBJ2-7; no definite D call. The CDR3 loop spans 15 amino acids. CDR1 is SGHTA and CDR2 is FQGNSA in the germline V gene. V lost 1 base and J 0 bases, leaving 10 bases between the germline ends. The CDR3 coding sequence is TGTGCCAGCAGCTTAGGCCCAGCAGGCTCCTACGAGCAGTACTTC. It specifies CASSLGPAGSYEQYF. The full variable domain, its missing parts supplied by reference TRBV7-2 and TRBJ2-7, is GAGVSQSPSNKVTEKGKDVELRCDPISGHTALYWYRQSLGQGLEFLIYFQGNSAPDKSGLPSDRFSAERTGGSVSTLTIQRTQQEDSAVYLCASSLGPAGSYEQYFGPGTRLTVT.

J is TRBJ2-5 and V is TRBV10-3; 9 bases are a match to TRBD1. The J call may be wrong; the DNA end is better matched by TRBJ2-7. CDR1 and CDR2 from the germline V gene are ENHRY and SYGVKD. The CDR3 runs 16 residues. CDR3 nucleotides: TGTGCCATCAGAGAGGATTCCGGGACAGGGACCTACGAGCAGTACTTC. Residues: CAIREDSGTGTYEQYF.

This rearrangement joins TRBV20-1 to TRBJ2-1; D gene uncertain. Trimming shortened V by 4 bases and J by 9 bases, and 10 bases separated the two germline ends. Per the germline V gene, CDR1 is DFQATT and CDR2 is SNEGSKA (reference sequence). The CDR3 spans 11 residues. The CDR3 region has the DNA TGCAGTGCTACCTCAAGAGGTGAGCAGTTCTTC. Protein product: CSATSRGEQFF.

The count of this clone is one. This rearrangement joins TRBV19 to TRBJ2-1, with D possibly being TRBD1 or TRBD2 (5 bases each). Germline V CDR1 and CDR2: LNHDA, SQIVND (reference sequence). Trimming took off 3 bases at V and 7 bases at J, with 13 bases between the two ends. The CDR3 totals 14 residues. The CDR3 region has the DNA TGTGCCAGTAGTATCGGTCTCGAGGGGAATGAGCAGTTCTTC. It translates to CASSIGLEGNEQFF.

This clone was seen a handful of times. The gene calls are TRBV15 and TRBJ1-3, with a weak D call TRBD1 (5 bases). Trimming took 0 bases from V and 1 from J, leaving 10 bases between them. The CDR3 totals 16 residues. From germline, CDR1 is LNHNV and CDR2 YYDKDF (reference sequence). The CDR3 sequence is CATSRDKTASGNTIYF. In DNA, the CDR3 is TGTGCCACCAGCAGAGATAAGACAGCTTCTGGAAACACCATATATTTT.

V is TRBV4-3 and J is TRBJ1-2; possibly TRBD1 for D (5 bases). V was cut by 0 bases and J by 7 bases, with 18 bases left in between. Germline CDR1 is LGHNA and CDR2 is YSLEER. This CDR3 is built from 16 residues. The DNA of the CDR3 is TGCGCCAGCAGCCAAGATTGGGGGAAGGCGGGTTCTGGCTACACCTTC. This translates into CASSQDWGKAGSGYTF.